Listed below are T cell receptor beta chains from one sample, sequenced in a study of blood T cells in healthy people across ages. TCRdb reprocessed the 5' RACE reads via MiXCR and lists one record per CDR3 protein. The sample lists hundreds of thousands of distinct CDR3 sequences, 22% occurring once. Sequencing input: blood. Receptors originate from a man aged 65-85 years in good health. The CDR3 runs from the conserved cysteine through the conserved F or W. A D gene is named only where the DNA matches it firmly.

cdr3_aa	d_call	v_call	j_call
CATSDWMGEKLFF	-	TRBV24-1	TRBJ1-4
CASSLATGATGELFF	-	TRBV12-3/TRBV12-4	TRBJ2-2
CASSFFWSDIQYF	-	TRBV28	TRBJ2-4
CASSIPTVMNTEAFF	-	TRBV5-6	TRBJ1-1
CASRRTYGSGSYEQYF	-	TRBV28	TRBJ2-7
CASSSLAGGGDTQYF	TRBD2	TRBV12-3/TRBV12-4	TRBJ2-3
CSAPARGAGYSIGEQYF	-	TRBV20-1	TRBJ2-5
CATSDARYSNQPQHF	-	TRBV24-1	TRBJ1-5
CASSPGLAGQNEQFF	TRBD2	TRBV5-5	TRBJ2-1
CASSFPTEAFF	-	TRBV12-3/TRBV12-4	TRBJ1-1